This T cell receptor beta chain was documented in a study of blood T cell repertoires in COVID-19. The assay was immunoSEQ multiplex PCR, and TCRdb's table has in-frame clones only and misses some. The table records about 350,000 clones, approximately 90% of them present only once. V lost 9 bases, J lost 7 bases, and 6 bases stayed unmatched. CDR1 and CDR2 (germline): KGHSH, LQKENI. This CDR3 is built from 13 residues. As concerns this clone: The sample carries other DNA sequences with the same CDR3.

The V gene is TRBV18, the J gene TRBJ1-5, with 10 bases identical to TRBD1. The source is a woman aged 60-75 years with COVID-19, enrolled during active disease. The sequencing input was peripheral blood. The chain's CDR3 is CASSGTGDQPQHF. In DNA, the CDR3 is TGTGCCAGTTCCGGGACAGGGGACCAGCCCCAGCATTTT.